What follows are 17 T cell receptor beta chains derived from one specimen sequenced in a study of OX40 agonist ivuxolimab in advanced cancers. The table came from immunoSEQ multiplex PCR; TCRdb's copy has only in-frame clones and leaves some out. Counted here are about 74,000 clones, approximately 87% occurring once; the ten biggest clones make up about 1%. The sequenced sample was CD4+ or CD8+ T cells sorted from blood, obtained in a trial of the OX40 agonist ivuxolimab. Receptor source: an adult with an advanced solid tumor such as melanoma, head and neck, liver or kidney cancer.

CDR3 protein: CASSVSQGNSPLHF. CDR3 sequence (DNA): TGTGCCAGCAGTGTCAGCCAGGGGAATTCACCCCTCCACTTT. The chain combines TRBV2 with TRBJ1-6; D perhaps matches TRBD1 (6 bases). This CDR3 has 14 residues. Germline-derived CDR1 and CDR2 are SNHLY and FYNNEI. V lost 4 bases to trimming and J lost 7 bases, with 11 bases between them.

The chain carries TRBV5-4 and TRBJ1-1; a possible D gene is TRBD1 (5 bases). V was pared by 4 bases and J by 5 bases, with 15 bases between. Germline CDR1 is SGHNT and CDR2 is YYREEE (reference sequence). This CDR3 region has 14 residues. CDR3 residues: CASSPRGVRTEAFF. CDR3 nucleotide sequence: TGTGCCAGCAGCCCCCGGGGGGTCCGAACTGAAGCTTTCTTT.

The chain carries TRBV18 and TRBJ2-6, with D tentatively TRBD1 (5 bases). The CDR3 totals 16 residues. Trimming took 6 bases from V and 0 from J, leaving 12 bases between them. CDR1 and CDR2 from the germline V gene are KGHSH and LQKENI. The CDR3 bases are TGTGCCAGCTCCCCGATCGACAGCTCTGGGGCCAACGTCCTGACTTTC. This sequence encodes CASSPIDSSGANVLTF.

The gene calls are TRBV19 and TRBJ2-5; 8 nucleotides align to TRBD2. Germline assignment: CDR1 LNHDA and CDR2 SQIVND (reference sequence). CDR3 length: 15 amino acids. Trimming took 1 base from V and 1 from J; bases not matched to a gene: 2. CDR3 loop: CASSIGGLAQETQYF. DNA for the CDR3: TGTGCCAGTAGTATAGGAGGACTAGCCCAAGAGACCCAGTACTTC.

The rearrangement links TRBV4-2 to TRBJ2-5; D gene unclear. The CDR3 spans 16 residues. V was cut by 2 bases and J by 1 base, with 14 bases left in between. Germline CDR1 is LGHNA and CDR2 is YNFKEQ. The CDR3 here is CASSQRSRRIQETQYF. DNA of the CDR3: TGTGCCAGCAGCCAAAGGTCAAGGCGGATCCAAGAGACCCAGTACTTC.

The DNA of the CDR3 is TGTGCCAGCAGCTTAGGGGCGGGGACTGAGCAGTTCTTC. Translating it yields CASSLGAGTEQFF. The rearrangement joins TRBV7-2 to TRBJ2-1; D is possibly TRBD2 (6 bases). Trimming removed 1 base at V and 9 bases at J, with 10 bases between. Germline V gene lookup returns CDR1 SGHTA and CDR2 FQGNSA. CDR3 length: 13 amino acids.

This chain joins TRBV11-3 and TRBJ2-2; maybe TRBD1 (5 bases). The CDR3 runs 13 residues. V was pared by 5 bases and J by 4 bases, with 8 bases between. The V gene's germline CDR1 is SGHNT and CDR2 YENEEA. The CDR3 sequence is CASSRQLTGELFF. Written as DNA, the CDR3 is TGTGCCAGCAGCCGACAGCTCACCGGGGAGCTGTTTTTT.

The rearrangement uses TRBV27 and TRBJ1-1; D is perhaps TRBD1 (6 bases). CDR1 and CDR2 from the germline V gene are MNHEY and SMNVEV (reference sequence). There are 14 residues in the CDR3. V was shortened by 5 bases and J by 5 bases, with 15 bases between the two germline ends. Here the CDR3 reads CASSMNRVDTEAFF. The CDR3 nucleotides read TGTGCCAGCAGTATGAACAGGGTGGATACTGAAGCTTTCTTT.

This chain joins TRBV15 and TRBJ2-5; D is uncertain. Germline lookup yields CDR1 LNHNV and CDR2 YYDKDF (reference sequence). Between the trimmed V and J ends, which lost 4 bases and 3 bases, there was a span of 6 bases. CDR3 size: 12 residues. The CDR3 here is CATSTAEETQYF. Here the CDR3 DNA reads TGTGCCACCAGCACGGCAGAAGAGACCCAGTACTTC.

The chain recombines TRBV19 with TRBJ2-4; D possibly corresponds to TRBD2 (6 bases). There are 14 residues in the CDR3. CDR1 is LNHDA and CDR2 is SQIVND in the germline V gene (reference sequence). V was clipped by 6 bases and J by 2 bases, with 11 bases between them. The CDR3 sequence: CASRVGGPKNIQYF. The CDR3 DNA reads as TGTGCCAGTAGAGTAGGAGGGCCCAAAAACATTCAGTACTTC.

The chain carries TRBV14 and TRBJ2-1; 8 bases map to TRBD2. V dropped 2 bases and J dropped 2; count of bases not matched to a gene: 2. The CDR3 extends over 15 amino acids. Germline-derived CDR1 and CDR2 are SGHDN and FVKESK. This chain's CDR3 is CASSQLAGPYNEQFF. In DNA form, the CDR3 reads TGTGCCAGCAGCCAACTAGCGGGTCCCTACAATGAGCAGTTCTTC.

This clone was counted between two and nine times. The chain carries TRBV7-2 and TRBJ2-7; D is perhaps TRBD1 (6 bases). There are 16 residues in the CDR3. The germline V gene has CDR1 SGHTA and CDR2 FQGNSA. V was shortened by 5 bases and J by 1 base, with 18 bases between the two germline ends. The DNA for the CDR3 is TGTGCCAGCAGCCGACAAGGTTGGGACACTTCCTACGAGCAGTACTTC. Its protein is CASSRQGWDTSYEQYF.

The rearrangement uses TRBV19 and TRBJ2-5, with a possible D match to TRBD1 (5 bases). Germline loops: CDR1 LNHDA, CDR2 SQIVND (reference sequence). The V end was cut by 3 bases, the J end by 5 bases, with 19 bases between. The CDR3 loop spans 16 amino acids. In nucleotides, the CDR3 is TGTGCCAGTAGTATCGGAGTGGGGCTAGGTCGGGAGACCCAGTACTTC. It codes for CASSIGVGLGRETQYF.

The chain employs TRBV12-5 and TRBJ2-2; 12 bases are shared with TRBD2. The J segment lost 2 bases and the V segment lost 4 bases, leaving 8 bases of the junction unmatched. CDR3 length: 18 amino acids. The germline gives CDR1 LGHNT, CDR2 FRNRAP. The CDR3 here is CASGSWGLAGVNTGELFF. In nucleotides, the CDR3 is TGTGCTAGTGGTTCCTGGGGACTAGCGGGCGTCAACACCGGGGAGCTGTTTTTT. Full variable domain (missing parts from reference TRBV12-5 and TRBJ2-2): DARVTQTPRHKVTEMGQEVTMRCQPILGHNTVFWYRQTMMQGLELLAYFRNRAPLDDSGMPKDRFSAEMPDATLATLKIQPSEPRDSAVYFCASGSWGLAGVNTGELFFGEGSRLTVL.

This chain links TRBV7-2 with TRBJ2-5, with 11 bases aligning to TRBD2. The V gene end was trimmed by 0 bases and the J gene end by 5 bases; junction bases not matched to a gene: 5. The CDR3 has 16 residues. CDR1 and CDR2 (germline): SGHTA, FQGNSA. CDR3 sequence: CASSLASGRARETQYF. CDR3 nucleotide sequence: TGTGCCAGCAGCTTAGCTAGCGGGAGGGCCCGGGAGACCCAGTACTTC.

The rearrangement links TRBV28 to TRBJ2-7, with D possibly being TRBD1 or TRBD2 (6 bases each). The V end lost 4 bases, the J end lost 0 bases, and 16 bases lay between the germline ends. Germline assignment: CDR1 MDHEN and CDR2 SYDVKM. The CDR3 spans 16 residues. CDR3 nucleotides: TGTGCCAGCAGTTCCACCCCCGGGGGCGTCTCCTACGAGCAGTACTTC. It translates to CASSSTPGGVSYEQYF.

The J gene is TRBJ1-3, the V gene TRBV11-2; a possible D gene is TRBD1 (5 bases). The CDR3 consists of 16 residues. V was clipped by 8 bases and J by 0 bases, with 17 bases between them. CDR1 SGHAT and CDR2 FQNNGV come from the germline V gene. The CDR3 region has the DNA TGTGCCAGCCGAATGGGGGGTTTGGTCTCTGGAAACACCATATATTTT. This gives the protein CASRMGGLVSGNTIYF.